The present T cell receptor (beta chain) was sequenced within a study of cytomegalovirus exposure and HLA in healthy donors. Comment on this clone: Its target is not known.

60 Vbeta and 13 Jbeta primers were used in PCR. TCRdb's copy holds only in-frame clones and misses some; the assay was immunoSEQ multiplex PCR. Here the sample spans about 130,000 clones, over 70% being singletons. Study outcomes and limitations: CMV serostatus was the only immune exposure information that was available.

After removal of 4 bases from V and 8 bases from J, the junction contained 12 bases not matched to a gene. The CDR3 is 15 residues long. Germline V CDR1 and CDR2: SNHLY, FYNNEI. The sample consisted of PBMCs. The chain is built from TRBV2 and TRBJ1-2, with 8 bases matching TRBD1. The TCR originated in a woman in her 40s in good health and CMV-seronegative. This CDR3 is CASSGGGQGAGGYTF. The CDR3 coding sequence is TGTGCCAGCAGTGGGGGAGGTCAGGGGGCAGGGGGCTACACCTTC.